A selection of T cell receptor beta chains follows, all from one sample in a study of T cells in Graves' hyperthyroidism and ophthalmopathy. Using its own MiXCR run on the multiplex PCR reads, TCRdb lists one record per CDR3 protein. This table holds fewer than 900,000 distinct CDR3 sequences, about 17% found once. Material: blood. The receptors stem from a woman in her 50s with Graves' hyperthyroidism that later progressed to Graves' ophthalmopathy. CDR3s include the opening cysteine and the closing phenylalanine or tryptophan. A D gene is named only where the DNA matches it firmly.

D: TRBD2
J: TRBJ2-3
V: TRBV2
CDR3: CASSGGLAGTDTQYF

D: TRBD1
J: TRBJ2-1
V: TRBV20-1
CDR3: CSAHPGQGAINEQFF

D: -
J: TRBJ2-5
V: TRBV2
CDR3: CASSAGTPGETQYF

D: TRBD1
J: TRBJ1-1
V: TRBV2
CDR3: CASKLRGPGTSEAFF

D: TRBD2
J: TRBJ2-1
V: TRBV20-1
CDR3: CSASSGLADDLNNEQFF

D: -
J: TRBJ2-5
V: TRBV20-1
CDR3: CSARNQQETQYF

D: -
J: TRBJ1-1
V: TRBV19
CDR3: CATHGQLGYTEAFF

D: -
J: TRBJ2-5
V: TRBV6-1
CDR3: CASRGDTRLETQYF

D: -
J: TRBJ1-1
V: TRBV20-1
CDR3: CSAFGAGANTEAFF

D: -
J: TRBJ2-2
V: TRBV5-1
CDR3: CASSKVNTGELFF

D: -
J: TRBJ1-2
V: TRBV12-3/TRBV12-4
CDR3: CASSPSGADYGYTF

D: TRBD2
J: TRBJ2-7
V: TRBV5-1
CDR3: CASRREGRGEQYF

D: TRBD1
J: TRBJ1-5
V: TRBV3-1
CDR3: CASSQEGQGGSGQPQHF